This T cell receptor (beta chain) emerged from a study of blood T cell repertoires in COVID-19. About the study: T cells, B-cell-depleted T cells, or PBMCs supplied cDNA or gDNA.

The CDR3 extends over 17 amino acids. V dropped 3 bases and J dropped 4 bases, with 21 bases sitting between them. Germline V CDR1 and CDR2: LNHDA, SQIVND (reference sequence). In the study's own analysis: Counts of nucleated cells, estimated from reference gene primer amplification, were obtained. The protocol was immunoSEQ multiplex PCR, while the TCRdb copy is restricted to in-frame clones and leaves out a portion. V, J and clone size reflect that table, while D and trimming were determined from the DNA. Of 150,000 to 180,000 clones in the sample, 76% are singletons; the top ten hold about 4%. This sequence joins TRBV19 and TRBJ1-2, with TRBD1 as a possible D gene (6 bases). Sequencing input: peripheral blood. The sequence was obtained from an elderly woman with acute or convalescent COVID-19. The CDR3 coding sequence is TGTGCCAGTAGTATCAGGGGTATTATAGGCATACCCTATGGCTACACCTTC. Translated: CASSIRGIIGIPYGYTF.